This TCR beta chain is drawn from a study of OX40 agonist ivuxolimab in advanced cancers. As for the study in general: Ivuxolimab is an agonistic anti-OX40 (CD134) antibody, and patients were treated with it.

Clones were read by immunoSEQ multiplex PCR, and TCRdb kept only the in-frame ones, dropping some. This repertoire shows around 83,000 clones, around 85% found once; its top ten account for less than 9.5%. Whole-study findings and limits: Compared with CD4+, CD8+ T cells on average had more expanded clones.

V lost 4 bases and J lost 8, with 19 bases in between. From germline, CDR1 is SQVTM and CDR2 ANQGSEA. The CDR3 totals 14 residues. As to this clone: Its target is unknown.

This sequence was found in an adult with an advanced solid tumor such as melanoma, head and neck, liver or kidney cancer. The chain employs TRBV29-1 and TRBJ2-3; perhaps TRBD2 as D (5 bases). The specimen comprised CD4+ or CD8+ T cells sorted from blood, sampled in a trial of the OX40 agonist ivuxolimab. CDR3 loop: CSVVKGLVYGTQYF. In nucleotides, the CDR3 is TGCAGCGTTGTAAAAGGACTTGTTTATGGTACGCAGTATTTT.